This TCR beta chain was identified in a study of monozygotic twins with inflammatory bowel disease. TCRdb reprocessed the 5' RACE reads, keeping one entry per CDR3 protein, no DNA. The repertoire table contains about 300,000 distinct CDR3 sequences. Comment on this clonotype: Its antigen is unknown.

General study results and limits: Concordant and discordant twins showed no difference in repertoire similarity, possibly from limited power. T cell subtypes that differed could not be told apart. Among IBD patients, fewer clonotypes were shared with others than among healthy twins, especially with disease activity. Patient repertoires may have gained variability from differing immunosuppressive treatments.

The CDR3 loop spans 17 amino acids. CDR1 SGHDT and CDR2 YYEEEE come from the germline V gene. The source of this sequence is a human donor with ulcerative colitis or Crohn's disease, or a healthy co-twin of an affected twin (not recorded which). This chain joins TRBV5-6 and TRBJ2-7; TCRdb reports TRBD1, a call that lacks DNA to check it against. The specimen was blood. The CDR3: CASSFWNTGTGFYEQYF.